The clone carrying this T cell receptor beta chain was recorded once. The antigen remains undetermined. The sample belongs to a study of cytomegalovirus exposure and HLA in healthy donors. General study points: TRBV6-2, TRBV6-3 and other indistinguishable V segments were excluded.

The V and J ends lost 6 bases and 6 bases respectively, with 16 bases between them. The V gene's germline CDR1 is MNHEY and CDR2 SVGAGI. This CDR3 has 14 residues. Vbeta (60) and Jbeta (13) primers were used in the PCR. The assay was immunoSEQ multiplex PCR, and TCRdb's table has in-frame clones only and misses some. The sample records approximately 93,000 clones, less than 80% being singletons. The origin of this receptor is a boy younger than 18 in good health and CMV-seropositive. V and J are TRBV6-5 and TRBJ2-3; D might be TRBD1 (6 bases). The material sequenced was PBMCs. In nucleotides, the CDR3 is TGTGCCAGCAGGAGCCCAGGGGTTATGGATACGCAGTATTTT. Its translation is CASRSPGVMDTQYF.